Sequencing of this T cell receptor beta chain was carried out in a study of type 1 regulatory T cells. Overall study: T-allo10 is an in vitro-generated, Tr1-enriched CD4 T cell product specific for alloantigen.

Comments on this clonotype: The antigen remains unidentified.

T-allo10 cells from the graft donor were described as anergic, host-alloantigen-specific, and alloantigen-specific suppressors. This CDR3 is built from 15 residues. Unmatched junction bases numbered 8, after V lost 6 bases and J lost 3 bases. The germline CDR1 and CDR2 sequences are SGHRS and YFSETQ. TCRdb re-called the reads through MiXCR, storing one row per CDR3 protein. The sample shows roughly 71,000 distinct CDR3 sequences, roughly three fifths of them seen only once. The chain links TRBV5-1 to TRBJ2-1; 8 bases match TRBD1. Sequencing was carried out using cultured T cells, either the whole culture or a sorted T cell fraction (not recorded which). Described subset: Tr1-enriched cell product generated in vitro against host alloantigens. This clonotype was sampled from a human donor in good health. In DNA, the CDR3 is TGCGCCAGCACCTCGACAGGGGATAACTACAATGAGCAGTTCTTC. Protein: CASTSTGDNYNEQFF.